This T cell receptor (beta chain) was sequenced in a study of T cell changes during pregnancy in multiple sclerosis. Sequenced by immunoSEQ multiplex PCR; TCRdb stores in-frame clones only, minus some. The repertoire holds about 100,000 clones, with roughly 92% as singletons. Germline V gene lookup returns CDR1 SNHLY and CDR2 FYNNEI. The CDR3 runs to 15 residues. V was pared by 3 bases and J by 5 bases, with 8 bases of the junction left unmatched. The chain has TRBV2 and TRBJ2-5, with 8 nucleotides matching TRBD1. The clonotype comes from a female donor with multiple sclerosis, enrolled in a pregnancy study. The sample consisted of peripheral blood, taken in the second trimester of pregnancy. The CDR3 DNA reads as TGTGCCAGCAGTGATCGACAGGGGATGAAGGAGACCCAGTACTTC. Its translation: CASSDRQGMKETQYF.